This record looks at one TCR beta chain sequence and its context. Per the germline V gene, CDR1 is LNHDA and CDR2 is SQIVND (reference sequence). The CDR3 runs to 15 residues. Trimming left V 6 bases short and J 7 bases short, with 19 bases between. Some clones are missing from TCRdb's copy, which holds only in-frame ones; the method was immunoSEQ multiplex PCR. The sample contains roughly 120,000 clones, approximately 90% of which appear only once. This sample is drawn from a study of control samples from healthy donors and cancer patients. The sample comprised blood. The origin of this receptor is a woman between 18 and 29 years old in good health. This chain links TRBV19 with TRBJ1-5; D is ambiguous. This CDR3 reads CASRITSDRRQPQHF. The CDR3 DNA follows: TGTGCCAGTAGGATTACTTCCGATAGACGACAGCCCCAGCATTTT.